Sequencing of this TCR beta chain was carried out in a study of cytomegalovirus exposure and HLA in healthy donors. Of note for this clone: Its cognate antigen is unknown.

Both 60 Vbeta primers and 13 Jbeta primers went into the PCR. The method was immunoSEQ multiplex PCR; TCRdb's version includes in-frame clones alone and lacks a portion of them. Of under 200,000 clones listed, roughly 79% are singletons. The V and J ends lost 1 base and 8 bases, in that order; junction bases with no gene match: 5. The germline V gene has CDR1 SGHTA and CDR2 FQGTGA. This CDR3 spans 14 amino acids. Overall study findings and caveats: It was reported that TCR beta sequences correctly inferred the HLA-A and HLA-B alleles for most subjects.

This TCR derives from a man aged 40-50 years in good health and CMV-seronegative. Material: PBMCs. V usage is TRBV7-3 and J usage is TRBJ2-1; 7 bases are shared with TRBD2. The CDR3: CASSLMGGIDEQFF. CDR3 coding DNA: TGTGCCAGCAGCTTAATGGGAGGGATCGATGAGCAGTTCTTC.